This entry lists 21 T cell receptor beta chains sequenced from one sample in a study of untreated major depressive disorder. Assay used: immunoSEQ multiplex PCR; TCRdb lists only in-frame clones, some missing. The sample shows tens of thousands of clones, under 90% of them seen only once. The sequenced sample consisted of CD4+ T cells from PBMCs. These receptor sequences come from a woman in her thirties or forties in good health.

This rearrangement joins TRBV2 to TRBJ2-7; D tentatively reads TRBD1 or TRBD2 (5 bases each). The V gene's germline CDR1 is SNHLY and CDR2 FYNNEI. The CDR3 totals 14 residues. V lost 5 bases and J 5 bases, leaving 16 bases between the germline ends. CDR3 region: CASSRGPLIDEQYF. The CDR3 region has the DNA TGTGCCAGCAGTCGGGGCCCGCTTATCGACGAGCAGTACTTC.

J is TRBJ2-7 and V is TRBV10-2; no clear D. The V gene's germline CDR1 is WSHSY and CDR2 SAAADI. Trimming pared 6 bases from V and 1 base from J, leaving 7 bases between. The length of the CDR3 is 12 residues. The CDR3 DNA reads TGCGCCAGCAGCCACGGATCCTACGAGCAGTACTTC. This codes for CASSHGSYEQYF.

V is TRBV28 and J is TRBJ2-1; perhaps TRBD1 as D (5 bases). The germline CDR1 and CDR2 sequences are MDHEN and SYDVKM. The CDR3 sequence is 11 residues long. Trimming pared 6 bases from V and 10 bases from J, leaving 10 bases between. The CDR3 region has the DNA TGTGCCAGCAGCTTAAGGGGAGAGCAGTTCTTC. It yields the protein CASSLRGEQFF.

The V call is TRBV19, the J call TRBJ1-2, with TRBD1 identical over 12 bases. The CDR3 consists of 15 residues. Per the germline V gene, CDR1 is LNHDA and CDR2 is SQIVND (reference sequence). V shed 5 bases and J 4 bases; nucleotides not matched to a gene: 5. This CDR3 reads CASSSGTGGAYGYTF. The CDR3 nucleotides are TGTGCCAGTAGTTCCGGGACAGGGGGCGCCTATGGCTACACCTTC.

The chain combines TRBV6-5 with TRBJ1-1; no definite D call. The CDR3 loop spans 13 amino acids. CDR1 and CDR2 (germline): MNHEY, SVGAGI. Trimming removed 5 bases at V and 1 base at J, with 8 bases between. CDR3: CASSVGPNTEAFF. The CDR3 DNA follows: TGTGCCAGCAGTGTCGGTCCGAACACTGAAGCTTTCTTT.

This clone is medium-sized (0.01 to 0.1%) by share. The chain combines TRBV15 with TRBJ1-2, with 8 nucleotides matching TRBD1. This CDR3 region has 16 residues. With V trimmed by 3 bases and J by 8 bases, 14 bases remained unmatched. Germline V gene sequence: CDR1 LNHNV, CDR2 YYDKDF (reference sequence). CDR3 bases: TGTGCCACCAGCAGTGACCCGGGACAGGCAGTGGGGGGCTACACCTTC. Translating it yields CATSSDPGQAVGGYTF.

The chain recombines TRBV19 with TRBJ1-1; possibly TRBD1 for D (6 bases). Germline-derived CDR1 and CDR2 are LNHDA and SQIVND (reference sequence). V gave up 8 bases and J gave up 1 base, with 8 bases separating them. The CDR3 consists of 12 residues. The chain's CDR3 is CASQTGNTEAFF. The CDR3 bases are TGTGCCAGTCAGACAGGGAACACTGAAGCTTTCTTT.

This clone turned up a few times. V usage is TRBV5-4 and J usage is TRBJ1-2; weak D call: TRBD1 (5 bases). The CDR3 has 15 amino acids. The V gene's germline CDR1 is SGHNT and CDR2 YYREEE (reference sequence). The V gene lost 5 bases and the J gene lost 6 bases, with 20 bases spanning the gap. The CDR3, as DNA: TGTGCCAGCAGGCGCCAGACAGTCATCGAACATGGCTACACCTTC. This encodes CASRRQTVIEHGYTF.

CDR3 loop: CASSPPSTDTQYF. CDR3 sequence (DNA): TGTGCCAGCTCACCACCATCCACAGATACGCAGTATTTT. V and J are TRBV18 and TRBJ2-3; no clear D. Trimming removed 0 bases at V and 2 bases at J, with 3 bases between. Germline V gene data show CDR1 as KGHSH and CDR2 as LQKENI. This CDR3 comprises 13 residues.

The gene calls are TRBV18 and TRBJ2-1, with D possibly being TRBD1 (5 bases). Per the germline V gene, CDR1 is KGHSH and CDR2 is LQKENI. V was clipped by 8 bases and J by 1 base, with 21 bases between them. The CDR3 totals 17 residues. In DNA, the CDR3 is TGTGCCAGCACCCAAGTTGTTACAGGCATATCCTACAATGAGCAGTTCTTC. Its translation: CASTQVVTGISYNEQFF.

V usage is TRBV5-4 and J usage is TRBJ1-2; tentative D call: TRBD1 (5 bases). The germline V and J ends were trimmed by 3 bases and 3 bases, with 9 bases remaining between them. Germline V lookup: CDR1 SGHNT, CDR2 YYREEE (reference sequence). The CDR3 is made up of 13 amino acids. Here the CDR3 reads CASSWDPDYGYTF. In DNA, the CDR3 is TGTGCCAGCAGCTGGGACCCAGACTATGGCTACACCTTC. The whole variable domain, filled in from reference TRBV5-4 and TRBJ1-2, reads ETGVTQSPTHLIKTRGQQVTLRCSSQSGHNTVSWYQQALGQGPQFIFQYYREEENGRGNFPPRFSGLQFPNYSSELNVNALELDDSALYLCASSWDPDYGYTFGSGTRLTVV.

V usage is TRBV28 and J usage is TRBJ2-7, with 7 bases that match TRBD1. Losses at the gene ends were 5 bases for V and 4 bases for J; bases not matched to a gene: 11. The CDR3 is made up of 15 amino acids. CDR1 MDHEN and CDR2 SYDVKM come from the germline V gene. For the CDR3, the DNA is TGTGCCAGCAGTCCTTTAGGACAGGTTCGGTACGAGCAGTACTTC. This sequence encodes CASSPLGQVRYEQYF.

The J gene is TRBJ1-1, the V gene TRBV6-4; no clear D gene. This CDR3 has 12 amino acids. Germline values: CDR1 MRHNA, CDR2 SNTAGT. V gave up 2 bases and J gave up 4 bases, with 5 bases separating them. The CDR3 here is CASSDRVTEAFF. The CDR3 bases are TGTGCCAGCAGTGACAGGGTCACTGAAGCTTTCTTT.

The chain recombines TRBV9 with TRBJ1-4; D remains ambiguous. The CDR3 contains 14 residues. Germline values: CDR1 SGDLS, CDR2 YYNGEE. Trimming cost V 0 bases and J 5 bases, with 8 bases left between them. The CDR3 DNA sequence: TGTGCCAGCAGCGTAGGGGTAGGCAATGAAAAACTGTTTTTT. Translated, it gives CASSVGVGNEKLFF.

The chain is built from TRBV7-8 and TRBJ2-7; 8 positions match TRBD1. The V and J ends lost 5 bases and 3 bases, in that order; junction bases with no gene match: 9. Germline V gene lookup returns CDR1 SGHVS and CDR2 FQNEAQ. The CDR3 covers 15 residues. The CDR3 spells CASSRQFGQGYEQYV. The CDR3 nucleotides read TGTGCCAGCAGCCGGCAGTTCGGACAGGGCTACGAGCAGTACGTC.

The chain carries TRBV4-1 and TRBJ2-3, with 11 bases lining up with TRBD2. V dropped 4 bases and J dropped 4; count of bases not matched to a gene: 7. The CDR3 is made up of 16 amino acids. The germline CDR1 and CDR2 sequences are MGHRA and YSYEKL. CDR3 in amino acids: CASSPSSGRYPDTQYF. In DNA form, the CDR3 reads TGCGCCAGCAGCCCATCTAGCGGGAGGTATCCAGATACGCAGTATTTT.

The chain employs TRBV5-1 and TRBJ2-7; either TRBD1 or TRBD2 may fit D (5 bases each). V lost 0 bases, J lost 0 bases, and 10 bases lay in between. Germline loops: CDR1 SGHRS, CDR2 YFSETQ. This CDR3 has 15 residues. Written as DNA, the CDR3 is TGCGCCAGCAGCTTGGGTTGGGGGAGCTCCTACGAGCAGTACGTC. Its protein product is CASSLGWGSSYEQYV.

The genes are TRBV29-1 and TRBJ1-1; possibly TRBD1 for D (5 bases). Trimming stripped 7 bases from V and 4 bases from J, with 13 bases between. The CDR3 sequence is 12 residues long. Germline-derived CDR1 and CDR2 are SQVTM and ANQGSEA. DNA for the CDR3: TGCAGCGCAGTGGGGGGTCTCACTGAAGCTTTCTTT. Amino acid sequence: CSAVGGLTEAFF.

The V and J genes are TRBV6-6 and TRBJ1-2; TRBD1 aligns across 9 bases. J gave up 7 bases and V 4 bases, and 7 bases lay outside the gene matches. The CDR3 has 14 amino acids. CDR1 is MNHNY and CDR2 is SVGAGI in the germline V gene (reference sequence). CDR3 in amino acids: CASSSRTGESGYTF. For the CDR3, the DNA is TGTGCCAGCAGTTCGAGGACAGGGGAATCTGGCTACACCTTC.

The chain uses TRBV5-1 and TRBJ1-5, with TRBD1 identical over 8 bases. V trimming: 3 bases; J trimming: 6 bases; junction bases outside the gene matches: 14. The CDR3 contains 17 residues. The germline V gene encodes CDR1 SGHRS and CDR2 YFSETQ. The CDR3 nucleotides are TGCGCCAGCAGCTCGACACCCCAGGGGGCCGGAGGTCAGCCCCAGCATTTT. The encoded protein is CASSSTPQGAGGQPQHF.

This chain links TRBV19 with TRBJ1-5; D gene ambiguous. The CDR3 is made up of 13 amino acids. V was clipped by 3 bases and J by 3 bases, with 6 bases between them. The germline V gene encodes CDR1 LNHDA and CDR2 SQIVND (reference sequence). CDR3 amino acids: CASSMWINQPQHF. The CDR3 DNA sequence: TGTGCCAGTAGTATGTGGATCAATCAGCCCCAGCATTTT.